This T cell receptor beta chain is drawn from a study of cytomegalovirus exposure and HLA in healthy donors. Concerning this clone: Its antigen is not identified.

The V gene's germline CDR1 is SEHNR and CDR2 FQNEAQ (reference sequence). This CDR3 comprises 14 residues. V shed 5 bases and J shed 11 bases, with 19 bases lying between them. Regarding the study as a whole: In a later analysis, a missense DCLRE1C variant was linked to TCR beta V- and J-gene trimming.

PCR used 60 Vbeta primers and 13 Jbeta primers. The assay was immunoSEQ multiplex PCR, and TCRdb's table has in-frame clones only and misses some. The sample records approximately 100,000 clones, more than 75% being singletons. Sequencing was carried out using PBMCs. This chain joins TRBV7-9 and TRBJ1-5; maybe TRBD1 (6 bases). The clonotype comes from a woman between 18 and 29 years old in good health and CMV-seropositive. CDR3 in amino acids: CASSQDQGKETQHF. Written as DNA, the CDR3 is TGTGCCAGCAGCCAAGACCAGGGGAAAGAGACCCAGCATTTT.